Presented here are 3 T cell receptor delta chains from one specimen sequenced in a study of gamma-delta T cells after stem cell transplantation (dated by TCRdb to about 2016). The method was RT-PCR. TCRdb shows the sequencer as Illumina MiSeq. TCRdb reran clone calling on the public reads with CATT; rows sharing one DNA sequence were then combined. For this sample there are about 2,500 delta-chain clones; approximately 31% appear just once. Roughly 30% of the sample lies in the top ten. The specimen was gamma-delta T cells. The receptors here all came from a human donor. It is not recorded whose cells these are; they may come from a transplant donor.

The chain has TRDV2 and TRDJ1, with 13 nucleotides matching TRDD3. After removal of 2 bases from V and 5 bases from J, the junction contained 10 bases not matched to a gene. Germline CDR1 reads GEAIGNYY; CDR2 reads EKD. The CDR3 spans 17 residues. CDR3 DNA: TGTGCCTGTGACAACATGCAACTGGGGGATACGCGAGATAAACTCATCTTT. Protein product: CACDNMQLGDTRDKLIF.

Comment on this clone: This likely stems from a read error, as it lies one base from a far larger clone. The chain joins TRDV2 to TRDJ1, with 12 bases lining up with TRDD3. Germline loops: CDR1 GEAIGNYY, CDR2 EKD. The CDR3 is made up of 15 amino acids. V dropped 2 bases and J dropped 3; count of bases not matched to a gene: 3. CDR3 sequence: CACDILGDTSDKLIF. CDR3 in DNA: TGTGCCTGTGACATACTGGGGGATACATCCGATAAACTCATCTTT.

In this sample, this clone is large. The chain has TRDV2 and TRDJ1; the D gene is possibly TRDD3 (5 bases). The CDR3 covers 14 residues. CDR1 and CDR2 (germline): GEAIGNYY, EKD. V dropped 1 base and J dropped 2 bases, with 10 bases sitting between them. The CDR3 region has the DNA TGTGCCTGTGACACAGTACTGGCTACCGATAAACTCATCTTT. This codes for CACDTVLATDKLIF.